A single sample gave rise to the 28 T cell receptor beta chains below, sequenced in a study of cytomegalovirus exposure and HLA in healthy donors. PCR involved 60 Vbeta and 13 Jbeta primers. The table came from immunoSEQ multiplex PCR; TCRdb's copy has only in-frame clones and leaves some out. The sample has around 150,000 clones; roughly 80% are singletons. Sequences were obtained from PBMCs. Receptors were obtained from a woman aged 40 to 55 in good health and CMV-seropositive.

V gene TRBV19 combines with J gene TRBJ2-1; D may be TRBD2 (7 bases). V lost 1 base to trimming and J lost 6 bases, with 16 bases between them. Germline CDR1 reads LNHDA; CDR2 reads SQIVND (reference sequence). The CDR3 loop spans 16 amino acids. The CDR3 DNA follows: TGTGCCAGTAGTATAGTAGGGGGGGGGTTGGGCAATGAGCAGTTCTTC. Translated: CASSIVGGGLGNEQFF.

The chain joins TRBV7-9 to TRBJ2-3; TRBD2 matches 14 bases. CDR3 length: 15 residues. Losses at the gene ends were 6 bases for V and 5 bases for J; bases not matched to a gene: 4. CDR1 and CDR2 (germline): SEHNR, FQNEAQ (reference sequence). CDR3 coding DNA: TGTGCCAGCAGGAGACTAGCGGGAGGGCAAGATACGCAGTATTTT. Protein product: CASRRLAGGQDTQYF.

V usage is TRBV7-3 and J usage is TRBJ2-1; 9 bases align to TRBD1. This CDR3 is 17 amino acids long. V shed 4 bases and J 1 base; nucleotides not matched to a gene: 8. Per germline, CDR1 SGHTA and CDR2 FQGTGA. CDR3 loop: CASSSGPGTGSYNEQFF. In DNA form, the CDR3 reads TGTGCCAGCAGCTCTGGGCCCGGGACAGGGTCCTACAATGAGCAGTTCTTC.

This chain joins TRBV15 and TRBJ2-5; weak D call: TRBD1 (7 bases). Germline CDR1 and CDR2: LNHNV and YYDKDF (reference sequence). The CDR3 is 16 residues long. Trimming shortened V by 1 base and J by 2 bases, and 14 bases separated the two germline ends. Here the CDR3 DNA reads TGTGCCACCAGCAGAGCTGGCCCAGGGGGGCAAGAGACCCAGTACTTC. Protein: CATSRAGPGGQETQYF.

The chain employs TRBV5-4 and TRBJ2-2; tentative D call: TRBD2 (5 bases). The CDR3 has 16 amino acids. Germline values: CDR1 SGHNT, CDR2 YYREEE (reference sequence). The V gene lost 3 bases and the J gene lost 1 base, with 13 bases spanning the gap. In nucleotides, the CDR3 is TGTGCCAGCAGCTCTGGAGGACTGGTGAACACCGGGGAGCTGTTTTTT. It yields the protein CASSSGGLVNTGELFF.

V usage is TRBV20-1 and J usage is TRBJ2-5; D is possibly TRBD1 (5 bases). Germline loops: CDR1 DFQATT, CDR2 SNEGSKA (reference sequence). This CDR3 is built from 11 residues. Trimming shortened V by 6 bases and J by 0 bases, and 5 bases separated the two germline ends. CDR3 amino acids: CSAGDQETQYF. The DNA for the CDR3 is TGCAGTGCAGGGGACCAAGAGACCCAGTACTTC.

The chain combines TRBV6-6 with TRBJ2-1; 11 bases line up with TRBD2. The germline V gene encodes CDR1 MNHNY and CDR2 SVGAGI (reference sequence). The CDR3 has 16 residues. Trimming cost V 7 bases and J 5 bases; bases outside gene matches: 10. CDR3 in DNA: TGTGCCAGCACGACTAGCGGGATGCGTATCGACAATGAGCAGTTCTTC. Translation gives CASTTSGMRIDNEQFF.

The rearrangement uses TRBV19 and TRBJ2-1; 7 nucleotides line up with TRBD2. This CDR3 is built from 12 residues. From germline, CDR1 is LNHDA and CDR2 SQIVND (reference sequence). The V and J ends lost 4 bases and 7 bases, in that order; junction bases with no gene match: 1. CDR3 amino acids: CASSTGGNEQFF. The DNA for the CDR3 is TGTGCCAGTAGTACCGGGGGGAATGAGCAGTTCTTC.

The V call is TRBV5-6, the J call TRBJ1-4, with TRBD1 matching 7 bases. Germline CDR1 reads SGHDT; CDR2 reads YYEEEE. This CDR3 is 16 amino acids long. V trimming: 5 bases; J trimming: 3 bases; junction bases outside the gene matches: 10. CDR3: CASSQRGGAANEKLFF. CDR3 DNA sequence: TGTGCCAGCAGTCAGAGAGGGGGCGCGGCTAATGAAAAACTGTTTTTT.

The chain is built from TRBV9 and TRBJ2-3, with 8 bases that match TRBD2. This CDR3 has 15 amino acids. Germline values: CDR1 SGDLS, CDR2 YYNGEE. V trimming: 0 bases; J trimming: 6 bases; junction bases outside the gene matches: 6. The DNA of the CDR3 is TGTGCCAGCAGCGTAGATGGGACTAGTTCTGATACGCAGTATTTT. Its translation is CASSVDGTSSDTQYF.

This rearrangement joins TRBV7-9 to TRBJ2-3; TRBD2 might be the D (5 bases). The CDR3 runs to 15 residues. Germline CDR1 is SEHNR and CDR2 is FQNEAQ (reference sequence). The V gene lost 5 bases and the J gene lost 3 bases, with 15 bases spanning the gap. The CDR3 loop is CASSPSGGRTDTQYF. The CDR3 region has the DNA TGTGCCAGCAGCCCCTCAGGAGGTCGGACAGATACGCAGTATTTT.

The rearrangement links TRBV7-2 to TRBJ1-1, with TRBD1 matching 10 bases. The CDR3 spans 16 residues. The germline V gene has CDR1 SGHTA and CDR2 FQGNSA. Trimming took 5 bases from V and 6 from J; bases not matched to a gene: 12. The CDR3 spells CASSPGQGRGAAEAFF. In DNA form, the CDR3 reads TGTGCCAGCAGCCCGGGACAGGGGAGGGGCGCCGCTGAAGCTTTCTTT.

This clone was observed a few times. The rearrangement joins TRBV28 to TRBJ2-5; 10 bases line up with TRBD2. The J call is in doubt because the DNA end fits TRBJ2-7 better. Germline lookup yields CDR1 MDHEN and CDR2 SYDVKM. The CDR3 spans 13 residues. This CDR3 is CASSLAGVYEQYF. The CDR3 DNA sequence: TGTGCCAGCAGTCTAGCGGGGGTGTACGAGCAGTACTTC.

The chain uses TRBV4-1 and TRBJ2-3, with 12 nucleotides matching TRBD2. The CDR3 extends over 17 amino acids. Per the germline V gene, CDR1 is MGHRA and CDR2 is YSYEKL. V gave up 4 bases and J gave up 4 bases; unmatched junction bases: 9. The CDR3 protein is CASSPHPTSGSADTQYF. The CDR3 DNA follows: TGCGCCAGCAGCCCTCACCCGACTAGCGGGAGCGCAGATACGCAGTATTTT.

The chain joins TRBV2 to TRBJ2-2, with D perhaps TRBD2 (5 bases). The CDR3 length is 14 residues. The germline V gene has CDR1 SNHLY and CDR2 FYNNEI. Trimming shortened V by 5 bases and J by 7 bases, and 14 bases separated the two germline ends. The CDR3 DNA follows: TGTGCCAGCAGTTTCGTGGCCGAGGGCGGGGAGCTGTTTTTT. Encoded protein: CASSFVAEGGELFF.

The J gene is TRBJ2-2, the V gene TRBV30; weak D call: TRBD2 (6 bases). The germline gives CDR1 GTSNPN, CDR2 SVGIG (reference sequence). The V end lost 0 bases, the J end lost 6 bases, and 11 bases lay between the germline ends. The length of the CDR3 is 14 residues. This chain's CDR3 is CAWSVKGRPGELFF. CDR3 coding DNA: TGTGCCTGGAGTGTGAAAGGGAGGCCCGGGGAGCTGTTTTTT.

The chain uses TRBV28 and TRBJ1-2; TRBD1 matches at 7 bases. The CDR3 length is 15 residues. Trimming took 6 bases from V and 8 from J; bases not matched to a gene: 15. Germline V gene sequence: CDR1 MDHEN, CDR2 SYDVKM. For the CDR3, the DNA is TGTGCCAGCAGCCCTACCACTCAGGCCAGGGGGGGCTACACCTTC. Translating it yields CASSPTTQARGGYTF.

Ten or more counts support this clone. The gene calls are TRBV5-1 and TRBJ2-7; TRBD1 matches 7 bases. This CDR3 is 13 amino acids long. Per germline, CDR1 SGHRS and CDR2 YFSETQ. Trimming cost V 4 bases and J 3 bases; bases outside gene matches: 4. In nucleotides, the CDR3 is TGCGCCAGCAGCCGACAGGGTGGCTACGAGCAGTACTTC. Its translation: CASSRQGGYEQYF.

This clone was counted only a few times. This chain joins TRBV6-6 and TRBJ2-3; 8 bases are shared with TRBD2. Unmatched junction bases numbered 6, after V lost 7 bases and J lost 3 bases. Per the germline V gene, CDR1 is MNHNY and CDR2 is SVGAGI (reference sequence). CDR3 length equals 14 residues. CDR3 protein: CASIRGGKTDTQYF. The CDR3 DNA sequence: TGTGCCAGCATTCGGGGGGGCAAGACAGATACGCAGTATTTT.

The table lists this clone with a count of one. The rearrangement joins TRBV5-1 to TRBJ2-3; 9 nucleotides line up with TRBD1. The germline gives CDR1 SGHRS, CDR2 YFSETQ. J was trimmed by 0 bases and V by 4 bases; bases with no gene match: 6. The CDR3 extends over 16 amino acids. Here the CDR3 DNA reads TGCGCCAGCAGCCCATGGACAGGGGCTAGCACAGATACGCAGTATTTT. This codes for CASSPWTGASTDTQYF.

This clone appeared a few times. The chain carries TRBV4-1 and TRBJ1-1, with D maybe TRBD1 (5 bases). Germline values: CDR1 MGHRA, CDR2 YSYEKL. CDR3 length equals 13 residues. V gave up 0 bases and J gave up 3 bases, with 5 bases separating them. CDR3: CASSQDRDTEAFF. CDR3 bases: TGCGCCAGCAGCCAAGACAGGGACACTGAAGCTTTCTTT.

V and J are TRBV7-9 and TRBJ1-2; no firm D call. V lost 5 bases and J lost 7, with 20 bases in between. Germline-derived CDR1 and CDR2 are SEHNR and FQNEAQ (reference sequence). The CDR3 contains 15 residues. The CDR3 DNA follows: TGTGCCAGCAGCCTAGGCCAAGCACCAACCGGTGGCTACACCTTC. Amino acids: CASSLGQAPTGGYTF.

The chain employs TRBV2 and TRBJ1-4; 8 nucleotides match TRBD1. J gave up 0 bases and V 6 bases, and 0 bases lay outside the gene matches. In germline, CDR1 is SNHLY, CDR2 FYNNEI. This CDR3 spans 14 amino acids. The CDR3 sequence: CASRDRATNEKLFF. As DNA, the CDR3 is TGTGCCAGCAGGGACAGGGCAACTAATGAAAAACTGTTTTTT.

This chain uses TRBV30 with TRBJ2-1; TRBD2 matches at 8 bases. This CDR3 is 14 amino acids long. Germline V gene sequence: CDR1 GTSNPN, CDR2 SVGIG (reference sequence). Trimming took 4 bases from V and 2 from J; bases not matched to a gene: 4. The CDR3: CAWNLAGPYNEQFF. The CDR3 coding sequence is TGTGCCTGGAACCTAGCGGGCCCCTACAATGAGCAGTTCTTC.

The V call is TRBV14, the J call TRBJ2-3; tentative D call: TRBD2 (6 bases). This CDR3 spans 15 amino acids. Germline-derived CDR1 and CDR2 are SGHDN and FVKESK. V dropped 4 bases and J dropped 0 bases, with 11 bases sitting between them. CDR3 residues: CASSRLAESTDTQYF. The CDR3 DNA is TGTGCCAGCAGCCGCTTAGCGGAAAGCACAGATACGCAGTATTTT.

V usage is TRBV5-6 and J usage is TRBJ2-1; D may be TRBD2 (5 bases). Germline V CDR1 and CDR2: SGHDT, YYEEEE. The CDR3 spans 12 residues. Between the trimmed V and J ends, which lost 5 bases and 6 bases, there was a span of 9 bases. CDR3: CASRAGLNEQFF. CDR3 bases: TGTGCCAGCAGGGCGGGCCTCAATGAGCAGTTCTTC. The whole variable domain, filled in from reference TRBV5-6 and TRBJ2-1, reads DAGVTQSPTHLIKTRGQQVTLRCSPKSGHDTVSWYQQALGQGPQFIFQYYEEEERQRGNFPDRFSGHQFPNYSSELNVNALLLGDSALYLCASRAGLNEQFFGPGTRLTVL.

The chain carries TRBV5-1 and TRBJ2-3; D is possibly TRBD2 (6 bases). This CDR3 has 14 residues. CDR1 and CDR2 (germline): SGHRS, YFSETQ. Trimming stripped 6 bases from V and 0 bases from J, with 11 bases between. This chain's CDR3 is CASMDAGSTDTQYF. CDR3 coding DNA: TGCGCCAGCATGGATGCGGGAAGCACAGATACGCAGTATTTT.

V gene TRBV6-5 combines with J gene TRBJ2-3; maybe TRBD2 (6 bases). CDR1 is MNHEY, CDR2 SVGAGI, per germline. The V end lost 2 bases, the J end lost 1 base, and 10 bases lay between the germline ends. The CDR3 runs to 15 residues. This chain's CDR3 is CASSYGAGRTDTQYF. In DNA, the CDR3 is TGTGCCAGCAGTTACGGGGCGGGGCGCACAGATACGCAGTATTTT.